This T cell receptor beta chain appears in the sequencing data of a study of cytomegalovirus exposure and HLA in healthy donors. Findings and limits, study-wide: Among the sequence variants, a highly shared cluster was likely an artifact of sequencing. Being productive about 87% or about 30% of the time was typical of most TCR beta V segments in an earlier analysis.

A multiplex PCR was run with 60 Vbeta primers and 13 Jbeta primers. Sequenced by immunoSEQ multiplex PCR; TCRdb stores in-frame clones only, minus some. The sample comprises 150,000 to 200,000 clones, less than 90% of which are singletons, and around 0.25% rests with the top ten. Worth noting for this clone: Its antigen is currently unknown.

Specimen: PBMCs. The clonotype originates from a boy aged 10-17 years in good health and CMV-seronegative.

This CDR3 is CASREQGIYNSPLHF. CDR3 bases: TGTGCCAGCAGGGAACAGGGCATTTATAATTCACCCCTCCACTTT. This rearrangement joins TRBV2 to TRBJ1-6, with a weak D call TRBD1 (6 bases). The V gene lost 6 bases and the J gene lost 4 bases, with 13 bases spanning the gap. Germline-derived CDR1 and CDR2 are SNHLY and FYNNEI. This CDR3 comprises 15 residues.